This T cell receptor (beta chain) originates from a study of regulatory T cells in long-lasting Graves disease. For this clonotype: Its matching antigen is unknown.

Construction of the TCR beta libraries employed iRepertoire HTBI primers in conjunction with Arm-PCR of CDR3 regions. From the multiplex PCR reads, TCRdb called clonotypes with MiXCR, one entry per CDR3 protein. The profile shows about 420,000 distinct CDR3 sequences, 16% of them singletons. Overall study results and limits: For persistent Graves' patients, TCR diversity was lower than for newly diagnosed ones.

As for time point: newly diagnosed GD, antithyroid drugs for less than 3 months. PBMCs were the source of the RNA used for TCR sequencing. The same sample was also studied in work on T cells in Graves' hyperthyroidism and ophthalmopathy.

The sequence came from a woman aged 18-29 years with Graves disease. The sample in question was peripheral blood mononuclear cells (PBMCs), obtained at new diagnosis, from a patient treated with antithyroid drugs.

The DNA of the CDR3 is TGTGCCAGCAGCTTACGGTGGTCCACCCCCTTAAACGAGCAGTACTTC. Amino acid sequence: CASSLRWSTPLNEQYF. The V and J genes are TRBV11-1 and TRBJ2-7; D is uncertain. Per the germline V gene, CDR1 is SGHAT and CDR2 is FQDESV (reference sequence). V lost 2 bases and J 5 bases, leaving 19 bases between the germline ends. This CDR3 region has 16 residues.